This TCR beta chain was sequenced during a study of cytomegalovirus exposure and HLA in healthy donors. Background on the study: The same platform was used for the 120 validation repertoires and the roughly 730 first-cohort repertoires, a later analysis reported. Whole-study findings and limits: The study put 150 to 200 TCR beta chains on its list as cytomegalovirus-associated. The authors confirmed in vitro that three CMV-associated chains were specific for CMV antigens.

With respect to this clone: The antigen remains undetermined.

This CDR3 comprises 17 residues. Trimming removed 0 bases at V and 0 bases at J, with 9 bases between. Germline values: CDR1 MGHRA, CDR2 YSYEKL. Produced via immunoSEQ multiplex PCR; TCRdb's table is partial and in-frame only. This table holds 120,000 or so clones, approximately 91% found once. The TCR comes from a woman between 18 and 29 years old in good health and CMV-seronegative. Sample: PBMCs. The chain couples TRBV4-1 to TRBJ2-6, with D possibly matching TRBD1 (5 bases). The CDR3 nucleotides are TGCGCCAGCAGCCAAGAAGGTCAGGGCTCTGGGGCCAACGTCCTGACTTTC. Translated, it gives CASSQEGQGSGANVLTF.